These 3 T cell receptor beta chains were sequenced from one sample in a study of breast tumors, draining lymph nodes, adjacent tissues. The lymph nodes were axillary draining lymph nodes from breast cancer patients. TCRdb recomputed calls from the multiplex PCR reads with MiXCR, one row per CDR3 protein. The sample includes 85,000 to 120,000 distinct CDR3 sequences, less than 40% of them seen just once. What was sequenced was axillary lymph node tissue. The receptor set was obtained from a female donor with breast cancer. Some clones in this sample may be carry-over from other donors' samples.

There are many counts of this clonotype. The gene calls are TRBV5-4 and TRBJ1-6; D possibly corresponds to TRBD1 (6 bases). Germline CDR1 and CDR2: SGHNT and YYREEE (reference sequence). The CDR3 consists of 15 residues. V dropped 0 bases and J dropped 8 bases, with 12 bases sitting between them. The CDR3 spells CASSLAGGHDSPLHF. CDR3 coding DNA: TGTGCCAGCAGCTTGGCCGGGGGGCACGATTCACCCCTCCACTTT.

This clonotype was observed many times. V and J are TRBV12-3 or TRBV12-4 and TRBJ1-5; TRBD1 is a possible D gene (5 bases). The CDR3 has 14 amino acids. V lost 6 bases and J 4 bases, leaving 13 bases between the germline ends. The CDR3 coding sequence is TGTGCCAGCAGGGGGGGGGTAGGTAATCAGCCCCAGCATTTT. It codes for CASRGGVGNQPQHF.

As to this clonotype: Being one base from a much bigger clone, this may be a read error. V is TRBV6-1 and J is TRBJ1-5, with D unresolved. V was clipped by 6 bases and J by 0 bases, with 12 bases between them. Per the germline V gene, CDR1 is MNHNS and CDR2 is SASEGT. The CDR3 is 15 amino acids. Here the CDR3 DNA reads TGTGCCAGCAGACGCCTTAGCTATAGCAATCAGCCCCAGCATTTT. It specifies CASRRLSYSNQPQHF.